The T cell receptor beta chain described here comes from a study of T cells in Graves' hyperthyroidism and ophthalmopathy. Points from the study as a whole: Among thyroid clonotypes expanded above 0.001, most also appeared in blood.

RNA transcripts yielded amplified TCR beta CDR3 regions. First-round RT-PCR with HTBI primers amplified the TCR CDR3 region. TCRdb reprocessed the multiplex PCR reads with MiXCR, giving one entry per CDR3 protein. The repertoire holds roughly 420,000 distinct CDR3 sequences, with 15% to 19% as singletons. This clonotype was recorded a few times. Its target is not known. Germline values: CDR1 SQVTM, CDR2 ANQGSEA. The V segment lost 2 bases and the J segment 8 bases; nucleotides outside the gene matches: 10. This CDR3 comprises 14 residues. The sequenced material came from blood. The chain is built from TRBV29-1 and TRBJ1-2, with 8 bases aligning to TRBD1. The TCR was taken from a woman under 30 with Graves' hyperthyroidism. The DNA of the CDR3 is TGCAGCGTTGAAAGCGCGGACAGGGCTAGCGGCTACACCTTC. Translating gives CSVESADRASGYTF. Combining the CDR3 with reference TRBV29-1 and TRBJ1-2 gives the whole variable domain SAVISQKPSRDICQRGTSLTIQCQVDSQVTMMFWYRQQPGQSLTLIATANQGSEATYESGFVIDKFPISRPNLTFSTLTVSNMSPEDSSIYLCSVESADRASGYTFGSGTRLTVV.